The 18 T cell receptor beta chains given below trace back to one sample, sequenced in a study of blood T cells in healthy people across ages. The authors ran a second PCR of roughly 6 to 12 cycles using a sample-barcoded 5' primer and a J-beta primer mix. TCRdb redid the calling of the 5' RACE reads with MiXCR, one entry per CDR3 protein. The table has about 1.5 million distinct CDR3 sequences, around 40% seen once. The sample comprised blood. The receptors were sampled from a woman aged 18-35 years in good health.

This chain links TRBV6-9 with TRBJ1-2; maybe TRBD1 (6 bases). Trimming shortened V by 6 bases and J by 4 bases, and 27 bases separated the two germline ends. The CDR3 totals 18 residues. Germline CDR1 MNHGY, CDR2 SVAAGI. The CDR3 region has the DNA TGTGCCAGCAGCCTCCCCGACAGGATCCCTAGAAATGGCTATGGCTACACCTTC. As protein: CASSLPDRIPRNGYGYTF.

This rearrangement joins TRBV6-6 to TRBJ2-3, with TRBD2 matching 7 bases. The CDR3 has 13 amino acids. Germline CDR1 MNHNY, CDR2 SVGAGI (reference sequence). The CDR3 coding sequence is TGTGCAGTCAGAGCGGGGAGCACAGATACGCAGTATTTT. Its translation: CAVRAGSTDTQYF.

V and J are TRBV7-2 and TRBJ2-1; 10 bases align to TRBD2. V dropped 6 bases and J dropped 7; count of bases not matched to a gene: 6. The V gene's germline CDR1 is SGHTA and CDR2 FQGNSA. This CDR3 spans 14 amino acids. The CDR3 coding sequence is TGTGCCAGCAGAGGGAGCGGGAGGGCAAATGAGCAGTTCTTC. It codes for CASRGSGRANEQFF.

The J gene is TRBJ1-4, the V gene TRBV20-1; 7 bases fit TRBD1. This CDR3 has 15 amino acids. The V gene's germline CDR1 is DFQATT and CDR2 SNEGSKA (reference sequence). V lost 0 bases to trimming and J lost 4 bases; unmatched junction nucleotides: 5. CDR3 amino acids: CSARDPNRGNEKLFF. CDR3 DNA: TGCAGTGCTAGAGATCCGAACAGGGGTAATGAAAAACTGTTTTTT.

The V gene is TRBV7-2, the J gene TRBJ1-5, with D unresolved. The CDR3 runs 16 residues. Germline CDR1 and CDR2: SGHTA and FQGNSA. Trimming pared 5 bases from V and 6 bases from J, leaving 20 bases between. The CDR3 loop is CASSRAAESRSQPQHF. The DNA for the CDR3 is TGTGCCAGCAGCCGCGCCGCGGAGTCCAGAAGTCAGCCCCAGCATTTT.

The V gene is TRBV12-3 or TRBV12-4, the J gene TRBJ1-2; 7 nucleotides match TRBD1. The CDR3 has 17 amino acids. The V segment lost 2 bases and the J segment 4 bases; nucleotides outside the gene matches: 13. CDR3 residues: CASSLRGGGTRFYGYTF. CDR3 in DNA: TGTGCCAGCAGTTTAAGGGGAGGGGGCACCAGATTCTATGGCTACACCTTC.

This clonotype was picked up a small number of times. The genes are TRBV24-1 and TRBJ2-7; 9 positions agree with TRBD2. The trim removed 2 bases at V and 7 bases at J, leaving 8 bases unmatched. Germline V gene lookup returns CDR1 KGHDR and CDR2 SFDVKD. This CDR3 comprises 15 residues. DNA for the CDR3: TGTGCCACCAGTGATTCGAGTAGCGGGAGATATGAGCAGTACTTC. This translates into CATSDSSSGRYEQYF.

The chain carries TRBV20-1 and TRBJ1-4, with TRBD1 matching over 10 bases. The CDR3 length is 13 residues. The junction had 8 bases not matched to a gene; V was cut back by 6 bases and J by 10 bases. Germline values: CDR1 DFQATT, CDR2 SNEGSKA (reference sequence). CDR3 region: CSAEGQGFGKLFF. CDR3 nucleotides: TGCAGTGCCGAGGGACAGGGGTTTGGAAAACTGTTTTTT.

The chain employs TRBV13 and TRBJ1-2; D not certain. Germline lookup yields CDR1 PRHDT and CDR2 FYEKMQ (reference sequence). V lost 6 bases to trimming and J lost 5 bases, with 16 bases between them. The CDR3 consists of 14 residues. The CDR3 DNA is TGTGCCAGCAGTAGCCAGGCAGAAGGATATGGCTACACCTTC. It is translated as CASSSQAEGYGYTF.

The gene calls are TRBV6-6 and TRBJ1-6, with 9 bases matching TRBD1. This CDR3 spans 15 amino acids. CDR1 is MNHNY and CDR2 is SVGAGI in the germline V gene (reference sequence). The V and J ends lost 4 bases and 8 bases, in that order; junction bases with no gene match: 6. The CDR3 nucleotides are TGTGCCAGCAGTTCGGGGACAGGGAGTCATTCACCCCTCCACTTT. This codes for CASSSGTGSHSPLHF.

Turning to this clonotype: The junction differs from germline at one of its ends, possibly a read error. The chain links TRBV6-5 to TRBJ1-6; D gene ambiguous. Germline V gives CDR1 MNHEY, CDR2 SVGAGI. This CDR3 spans 16 amino acids. The CDR3, as DNA: TGTACCAGCAGTTACTCCCGGGGTACCTATAATTCACCCCTCCACTTT. It yields the protein CTSSYSRGTYNSPLHF.

The chain recombines TRBV4-3 with TRBJ2-4; no clear D gene. The DNA end is more similar to TRBJ2-7, so the J call may be wrong. Per germline, CDR1 LGHNA and CDR2 YSLEER. The CDR3 extends over 14 amino acids. CDR3 DNA sequence: TGCGCCAGCAGCCAAGGGGTGGCGCTCGACGAGCAGTACTTC. Protein product: CASSQGVALDEQYF.

This clonotype was counted a single time. The J gene is TRBJ1-6, the V gene TRBV28; possible D gene TRBD1, 6 bases. Deletions cut 7 bases from V and 10 bases from J, with 17 bases between. The CDR3 totals 14 residues. Per germline, CDR1 MDHEN and CDR2 SYDVKM. The CDR3 is CASNFRGGGSPLHF. CDR3 coding DNA: TGTGCCAGCAATTTCCGCGGAGGGGGATCACCCCTCCACTTT. Based on the CDR3 plus reference TRBV28 and TRBJ1-6, the full variable domain is DVKVTQSSRYLVKRTGEKVFLECVQDMDHENMFWYRQDPGLGLRLIYFSYDVKMKEKGDIPEGYSVSREKKERFSLILESASTNQTSMYLCASNFRGGGSPLHFGNGTRLTVT.

This clonotype was counted a few times. The chain combines TRBV25-1 with TRBJ2-1; 8 bases align to TRBD2. This CDR3 contains 18 residues. Germline-derived CDR1 and CDR2 are MGHDK and SYGVNS. The junction had 18 bases not matched to a gene; V was cut back by 3 bases and J by 8 bases. The CDR3 DNA reads as TGTGCCAGCAGTGACCCTTCTGCTCCAGCGGGAGTCGGAGATGAGCAGTTCTTC. Its protein is CASSDPSAPAGVGDEQFF.

The V call is TRBV29-1, the J call TRBJ2-1; D is unclear. This CDR3 has 13 residues. CDR1 is SQVTM and CDR2 is ANQGSEA in the germline V gene. Trimming took off 1 base at V and 8 bases at J, with 12 bases between the two ends. CDR3 protein: CSVEGHERDEQFF. DNA for the CDR3: TGCAGCGTTGAAGGCCACGAGCGAGATGAGCAGTTCTTC.

The V gene is TRBV6-6, the J gene TRBJ2-3; the D call may be TRBD1 or TRBD2 (5 bases each). The CDR3 has 16 residues. V was pared by 3 bases and J by 2 bases, with 15 bases between. Germline V gene lookup returns CDR1 MNHNY and CDR2 SVGAGI (reference sequence). The CDR3 DNA is TGTGCCAGCAGTTATTGGCCCAAAGGGACCACAGATACGCAGTATTTT. Protein: CASSYWPKGTTDTQYF.

The chain links TRBV29-1 to TRBJ2-7, with a possible D match to TRBD1 (6 bases). This CDR3 has 15 residues. Germline CDR1 SQVTM, CDR2 ANQGSEA. V gave up 1 base and J gave up 1 base, with 14 bases separating them. CDR3 coding DNA: TGCAGCGTTGAAGTGGTGCAGGGGCCTTCCTACGAGCAGTACTTC. Protein product: CSVEVVQGPSYEQYF.

The CDR3 DNA reads TGCAGCGTTGAAATGTTGTTAGGAAACACTGAAGCTTTCTTT. This translates into CSVEMLLGNTEAFF. V usage is TRBV29-1 and J usage is TRBJ1-1; D is unclear. V shed 2 bases and J shed 2 bases, with 12 bases lying between them. From germline, CDR1 is SQVTM and CDR2 ANQGSEA. This CDR3 contains 14 residues.